One sample yielded the 15 T cell receptor beta chains listed below, sequenced in a study of T cell responses to AZD1222 COVID-19 vaccine. Libraries were prepared by immunoSEQ multiplex PCR; TCRdb keeps only in-frame clonotypes and omits some of them. The repertoire has 100,000 to 150,000 clones, roughly 87% of them found once; the top ten carry just under 10%. This specimen consisted of peripheral blood, obtained on day 0 of AZD1222 vaccination. Receptors originate from an adult in good health.

This clone was counted between two and nine times. The CDR3 is CASSDSSTGELFF. The CDR3 DNA reads TGTGCCAGCAGTGACTCTTCCACCGGGGAGCTGTTTTTT. The chain couples TRBV6-4 to TRBJ2-2, with D uncertain. The germline V gene encodes CDR1 MRHNA and CDR2 SNTAGT. This CDR3 has 13 amino acids. Trimming shortened V by 0 bases and J by 4 bases, and 3 bases separated the two germline ends.

This chain uses TRBV13 with TRBJ2-7; perhaps TRBD2 as D (5 bases). From germline, CDR1 is PRHDT and CDR2 FYEKMQ (reference sequence). CDR3 length: 16 amino acids. The V and J ends lost 4 bases and 2 bases respectively, with 18 bases between them. In DNA, the CDR3 is TGTGCCAGCAGCTCCCCCCAGGCAGGAGGTGCCTACGAGCAGTACTTC. Residues: CASSSPQAGGAYEQYF.

Written as DNA, the CDR3 is TGTGCCAGCAGCCAAGATGGGGCTAGCAATCAGCCCCAGCATTTT. Its translation: CASSQDGASNQPQHF. This chain connects TRBV3-1 (or the pseudogene TRBV3-2) to TRBJ1-5; the D gene is possibly TRBD1 (5 bases). CDR3 length equals 15 residues. The ends were cut back, 0 bases at V and 0 bases at J, with 6 bases in the middle. In germline, CDR1 is LGHDT, CDR2 YNNKEL (reference sequence).

The chain has TRBV19 and TRBJ2-3; D could derive from TRBD1 or TRBD2 (5 bases each). Germline CDR1 and CDR2: LNHDA and SQIVND (reference sequence). The V gene lost 4 bases and the J gene lost 4 bases, with 15 bases spanning the gap. This CDR3 has 15 amino acids. The CDR3 sequence: CASSRTGARPDTQYF. The DNA for the CDR3 is TGTGCCAGTAGTAGGACCGGGGCCCGTCCAGATACGCAGTATTTT.

The chain is built from TRBV6-5 and TRBJ1-5; no clear D. This CDR3 has 13 residues. Per germline, CDR1 MNHEY and CDR2 SVGAGI. V gave up 2 bases and J gave up 4 bases, with 6 bases separating them. CDR3 bases: TGTGCCAGCAGTTACGTCCGTAATCAGCCCCAGCATTTT. Residues: CASSYVRNQPQHF.

This rearrangement joins TRBV5-1 to TRBJ2-7, with 9 nucleotides matching TRBD1. Losses at the gene ends were 0 bases for V and 3 bases for J; bases not matched to a gene: 4. CDR1 SGHRS and CDR2 YFSETQ come from the germline V gene. This CDR3 contains 15 residues. The CDR3 DNA reads TGCGCCAGCAGCTTGGTTACGGGACAGGGCTACGAGCAGTACTTC. This translates into CASSLVTGQGYEQYF.

V and J are TRBV7-2 and TRBJ2-7; 7 bases are a match to TRBD2. The CDR3 has 15 amino acids. Germline CDR1 is SGHTA and CDR2 is FQGNSA. V shed 2 bases, J shed 0 bases, and the junction held 4 bases outside the gene matches. CDR3 residues: CASSLQGLSSYEQYF. In nucleotides, the CDR3 is TGTGCCAGCAGCTTACAGGGACTAAGCTCCTACGAGCAGTACTTC.

The rearrangement joins TRBV11-2 to TRBJ2-1; TRBD2 aligns across 8 bases. V was pared by 4 bases and J by 7 bases, with 9 bases of the junction left unmatched. In germline, CDR1 is SGHAT, CDR2 FQNNGV. The CDR3 extends over 15 amino acids. The CDR3 is CASSYETSVGNEQFF. CDR3 sequence (DNA): TGTGCCAGCAGCTATGAGACTAGCGTAGGGAATGAGCAGTTCTTC.

This clone was seen only once. The gene calls are TRBV5-1 and TRBJ2-3; the match to TRBD2 covers 11 bases. Germline trimming cut 4 bases from V and 0 bases from J; bases unmatched to any gene: 13. The CDR3 consists of 19 residues. Germline-derived CDR1 and CDR2 are SGHRS and YFSETQ. The CDR3 DNA reads as TGCGCCAGCAGCAGACCCGGGACTAGCGGAGGACCTAGCACAGATACGCAGTATTTT. Protein sequence: CASSRPGTSGGPSTDTQYF.

The V and J genes are TRBV11-2 and TRBJ2-3; D is possibly TRBD2 (6 bases). The CDR3 loop spans 16 amino acids. CDR1 SGHAT and CDR2 FQNNGV come from the germline V gene. Trimming left V 5 bases short and J 7 bases short, with 22 bases between. CDR3 sequence reads: CASSLINWGRTYTQYF. The CDR3 bases are TGTGCCAGCAGCCTAATTAATTGGGGGAGGACATATACGCAGTATTTT.

The CDR3 region has the DNA TGTGCCACCAGTGATTTGGGCAGGGGAGGCGATGAGCAGTTCTTC. It codes for CATSDLGRGGDEQFF. The chain employs TRBV24-1 and TRBJ2-1; the D gene could be TRBD1 or TRBD2 (6 bases each). Trimming shortened V by 0 bases and J by 8 bases, and 13 bases separated the two germline ends. The CDR3 loop spans 15 amino acids. Germline V gives CDR1 KGHDR, CDR2 SFDVKD.

The chain couples TRBV7-9 to TRBJ2-5; 8 positions match TRBD2. Trimming removed 6 bases from V and 0 bases from J; junction bases left unmatched: 12. Germline CDR1 SEHNR, CDR2 FQNEAQ (reference sequence). The CDR3 loop spans 17 amino acids. This CDR3 reads CASSYGLGGGNQETQYF. The CDR3 region has the DNA TGTGCCAGCAGTTATGGTTTAGGCGGGGGGAACCAAGAGACCCAGTACTTC.

The chain combines TRBV7-9 with TRBJ2-3, with a weak D call TRBD1 (6 bases). The V and J ends lost 1 base and 2 bases respectively, with 13 bases between them. The germline V gene encodes CDR1 SEHNR and CDR2 FQNEAQ (reference sequence). CDR3 length: 16 amino acids. DNA of the CDR3: TGTGCCAGCAGCTTAGGGGCAGGGGAGAACACAGATACGCAGTATTTT. Amino acid sequence: CASSLGAGENTDTQYF.

V gene TRBV19 combines with J gene TRBJ2-7; D call uncertain. This CDR3 comprises 12 residues. V was cut by 7 bases and J by 3 bases, with 10 bases left in between. From germline, CDR1 is LNHDA and CDR2 SQIVND (reference sequence). In DNA, the CDR3 is TGTGCCAGTAAAGACGGAGACTACGAGCAGTACTTC. It specifies CASKDGDYEQYF. Supplemented by reference TRBV19 and TRBJ2-7, the full variable domain reads DGGITQSPKYLFRKEGQNVTLSCEQNLNHDAMYWYRQDPGQGLRLIYYSQIVNDFQKGDIAEGYSVSREKKESFPLTVTSAQKNPTAFYLCASKDGDYEQYFGPGTRLTVT.

The gene calls are TRBV6-5 and TRBJ2-7; the D gene is possibly TRBD1 (6 bases). CDR1 is MNHEY and CDR2 is SVGAGI in the germline V gene. This CDR3 comprises 16 residues. V shed 0 bases and J shed 2 bases, with 14 bases lying between them. CDR3 region: CASSYSLGQRTYEQYF. CDR3 DNA sequence: TGTGCCAGCAGTTACTCTCTCGGACAGAGAACCTACGAGCAGTACTTC.